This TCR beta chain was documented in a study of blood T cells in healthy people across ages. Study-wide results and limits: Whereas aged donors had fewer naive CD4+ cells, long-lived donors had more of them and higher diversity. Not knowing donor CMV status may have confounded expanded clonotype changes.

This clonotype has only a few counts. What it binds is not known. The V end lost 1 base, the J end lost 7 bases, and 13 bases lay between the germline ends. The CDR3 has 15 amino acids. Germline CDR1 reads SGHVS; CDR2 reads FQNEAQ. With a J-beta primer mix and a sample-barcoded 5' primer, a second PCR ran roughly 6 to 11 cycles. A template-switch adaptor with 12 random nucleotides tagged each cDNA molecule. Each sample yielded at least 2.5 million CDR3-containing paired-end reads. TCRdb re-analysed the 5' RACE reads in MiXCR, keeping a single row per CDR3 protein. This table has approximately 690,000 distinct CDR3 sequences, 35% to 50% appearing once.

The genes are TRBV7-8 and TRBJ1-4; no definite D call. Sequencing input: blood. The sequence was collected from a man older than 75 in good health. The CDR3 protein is CASSLGGSGIEKLFF. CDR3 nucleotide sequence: TGTGCCAGCAGCTTAGGTGGCTCCGGAATTGAAAAACTGTTTTTT.